This T cell receptor (beta chain) comes out of a study of blood T cells in healthy people across ages. Alongside a J-beta primer mix, a sample-barcoded 5' primer served in a second PCR lasting roughly 7 to 12 cycles. In TCRdb, the 5' RACE reads were re-called with MiXCR into one record per CDR3 protein. The sample consists of about 540,000 distinct CDR3 sequences, about 24% of them appearing once. V was clipped by 7 bases and J by 1 base, with 13 bases between them. The CDR3 spans 15 residues. The same sample was also studied in work on T cells of mothers and their children. That publication notes: At a rate of roughly 1.4 ug per 15 ul, cDNA synthesis received all of the extracted RNA.

Sequencing input: blood. This clonotype originated in a boy aged 5 to 17 in good health. This sequence joins TRBV12-3 or TRBV12-4 and TRBJ2-2; weak D call: TRBD1 (5 bases). CDR3 nucleotides: TGTGCCAGCAAGCAAACAGGAGTGAACACCGGGGAGCTGTTTTTT. The encoded protein is CASKQTGVNTGELFF.